Here is one T cell receptor (beta chain) with its context. Its binding antigen is unknown. No base qualities exist here, and no much larger clone lies one base off it. TCRbeta CDR3 regions were amplified from genomic DNA using the immunoSEQ Assay, a bias-controlled multiplex PCR. The authors processed their data as follows. Within the assay, amplification of reference gene primers was used to estimate how many nucleated cells each sample contained. To quantify the absolute abundance of each unique TCRbeta CDR3 rearrangement, sequence reads were collapsed and filtered. For each sample, productive Simpson clonality was calculated as the square root of Simpson's diversity index across productive rearrangements. TCRdb retrieved this table from immuneACCESS and kept in-frame rearrangements only. Not all clones are present; in checked studies, unresolved V genes account for under half, and no reason is known for the remainder. From that table come the V and J calls and clone size; the DNA was used to work out D and trimming. For this sample the table gives over 50,000 clones, of which around 80% were detected only once. About 15% of the sample lies in the top ten.

From the germline V gene (reference sequence), CDR1 is LNHDA and CDR2 is SQIVND. The junction shows trimming of 2 bases on V and 5 bases on J, plus 13 bases between the germline ends. Reading from cysteine to phenylalanine, the CDR3 counts 14 amino acids. Left in the record is the CDR3 DNA by itself, 42 bases read in frame from the first base. The sample belongs to a study of blood T cell repertoires in COVID-19 (dated by TCRdb to the early 2020s). In terms of the full investigation: Collaborator samples came from the United States, Italy and Spain and covered acute and convalescent phases of COVID-19. Where HLA class I and class II types were available, the types were taken from metadata supplied by the sample provider, not from assay-based typing. The dataset comprised deeply sampled blood TCRbeta repertoires from subjects exposed to, actively infected with, or recovered from COVID-19. The sample metadata nearly always contained a de-identified subject ID, COVID-19 status, age in years and sex. Samples came from the ongoing ImmuneRACE study (first 160 participants) plus 1,254 subjects from 6 global collaborators. The material from the prospective study consisted of cDNA or gDNA derived from T cells, B-cell-depleted T cells, or PBMCs. The repertoires were released in a freely available public database intended as a resource for research on the immune response to SARS-CoV-2. What the authors observed across the whole study: How much clinical and demographic metadata was included differed by source and by participant, and the metadata was provided uncurated.

The collaborating institutions used their own protocols to collect whole blood in K2EDTA tubes. For TCRbeta analysis, collaborator samples were shipped as frozen whole blood, as isolated PBMCs, or as DNA extracted from either sample type. Input material: peripheral blood. This TCR came from a human donor with active or convalescent COVID-19. The donor label of this sample is uncertain. The sequence is built from TRBV19 and TRBJ2-7; a tentative D call is TRBD1 (5 bases match). The CDR3 protein sequence reads: CASSIPGRVNEQYF. The base sequence is TGTGCCAGTAGTATACCGGGCAGGGTCAACGAGCAGTACTTC.